This TCR beta chain stems from a study of T cell responses to AZD1222 COVID-19 vaccine. The overall study: Second doses at about 4 or about 12 weeks were pooled.

This clone has just one count. Its antigen is not identified. Generated by immunoSEQ multiplex PCR, the TCRdb table keeps only in-frame clones and is missing some. Here the sample spans under 70,000 clones, 80% to 90% being singletons. Overall study results and limits: Repertoire sampling happened only post peak T cell response.

Sequences were derived from peripheral blood, sampled on day 0 of AZD1222 vaccination. The receptor was isolated from an adult in good health.

CDR3 sequence reads: CASSLIRAEAFF. CDR3 in DNA: TGTGCCAGCAGCTTAATCCGGGCTGAAGCTTTCTTT. The chain has TRBV5-6 and TRBJ1-1; no clear D. Trimming left V 2 bases short and J 6 bases short, with 8 bases between. The germline CDR1 and CDR2 sequences are SGHDT and YYEEEE. The CDR3 covers 12 residues.